This TCR beta chain was sequenced in a study of read filtering for tumor transcriptome and immune sequencing. About the research overall: R-ISS stage counts were 8 or 9 for I, about 15 for II, roughly seven for III. Whole-transcriptome libraries were prepared after DNase treatment.

Molecular barcoded adaptors covering alpha/delta and beta/gamma chains were used on 400 ng RNA. One entry per CDR3 protein results from TCRdb running MiXCR on the reads. This table holds about 130,000 distinct CDR3 sequences, about 12% found once. General study points: The sorted CD138-negative fraction was a mixed bone marrow immune population, not purified T cells.

This clonotype has only one observation. Its specificity is not known. J was trimmed by 4 bases and V by 5 bases; bases with no gene match: 4. The length of the CDR3 is 15 residues. Germline CDR1 reads DFQATT; CDR2 reads SNEGSKA (reference sequence). At the time of active disease, bone marrow was collected from every patient. This receptor was obtained from a donor aged 40 or over with multiple myeloma. The J gene is TRBJ2-3, the V gene TRBV20-1; 15 positions agree with TRBD2. Source material: a population of CD138-negative cells sorted from bone marrow. The CDR3 nucleotides read TGCAGTGCTTCCCGGACTAGCGGGAGGGCAGATACGCAGTATTTT. Translation: CSASRTSGRADTQYF.